The present T cell receptor (beta chain) was sequenced within a study of blood T cell repertoires in COVID-19. Study context: Both acute and convalescent COVID-19 samples were obtained from the United States, Italy and Spain.

Here immunoSEQ multiplex PCR was the method, and the copy in TCRdb shows in-frame clones only, minus some. The sample holds more than 200,000 clones, roughly 86% seen once. The participants were between about 18 and 95 years old and came from roughly 24 US areas. The V gene's germline CDR1 is SGHTA and CDR2 FQGNSA. This CDR3 has 15 amino acids. The V and J ends lost 4 bases and 2 bases, in that order; junction bases with no gene match: 2. This sequence originates from a woman between 45 and 65 years old who had recovered from COVID-19. V usage is TRBV7-2 and J usage is TRBJ2-2; 9 nucleotides line up with TRBD1. The sequenced sample consisted of PBMCs or T cells enriched from blood (not recorded which). DNA of the CDR3: TGTGCCAGCAGCTCGGGACAGGGTAACACCGGGGAGCTGTTTTTT. Encoded protein: CASSSGQGNTGELFF.